This T cell receptor (beta chain) comes out of a study of technical replicates of blood from a handful of donors. CDR1 and CDR2 from the germline V gene are MNHNS and SASEGT. The ends lost 5 bases at V and 5 bases at J; junction bases unmatched: 3. The CDR3 covers 14 residues. Measured with immunoSEQ multiplex PCR; TCRdb has only the in-frame clones, and not every one. Found here are roughly 76,000 clones, 65% to 90% of them singletons; the top ten hold roughly 4.5%. The specimen sequenced was PBMCs. The origin of this receptor is a human donor in good health. Some clones in this sample may be carry-over from other donors' samples. This chain uses TRBV6-1 with TRBJ2-2; 9 nucleotides agree with TRBD1. DNA of the CDR3: TGTGCCAGCAGTAGGACAGGGGCGACCGGGGAGCTGTTTTTT. Translation: CASSRTGATGELFF.